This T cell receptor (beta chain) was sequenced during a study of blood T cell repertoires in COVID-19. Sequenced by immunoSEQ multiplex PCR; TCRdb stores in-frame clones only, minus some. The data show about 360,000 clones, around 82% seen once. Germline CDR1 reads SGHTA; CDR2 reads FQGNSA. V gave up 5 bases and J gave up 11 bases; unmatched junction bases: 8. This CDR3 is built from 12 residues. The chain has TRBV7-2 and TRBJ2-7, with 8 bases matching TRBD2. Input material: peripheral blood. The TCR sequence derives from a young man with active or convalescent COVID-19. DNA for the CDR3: TGTGCCAGCAGCGAACCCGGACTAGCCAAGTACTTC. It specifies CASSEPGLAKYF.